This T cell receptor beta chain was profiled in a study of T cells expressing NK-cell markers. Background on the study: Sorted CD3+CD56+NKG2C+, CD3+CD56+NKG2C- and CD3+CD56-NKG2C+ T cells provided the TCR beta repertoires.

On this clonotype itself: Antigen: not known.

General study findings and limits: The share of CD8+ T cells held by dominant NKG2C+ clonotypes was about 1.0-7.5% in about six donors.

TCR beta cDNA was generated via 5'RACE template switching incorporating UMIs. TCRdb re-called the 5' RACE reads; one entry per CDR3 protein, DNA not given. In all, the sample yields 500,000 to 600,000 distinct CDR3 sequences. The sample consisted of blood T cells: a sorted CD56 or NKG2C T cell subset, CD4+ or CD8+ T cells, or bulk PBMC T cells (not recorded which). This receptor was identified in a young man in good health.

This CDR3 reads CASSELKERQYF. The chain combines TRBV2 with TRBJ2-4. Germline V gene sequence: CDR1 SNHLY, CDR2 FYNNEI. The CDR3 totals 12 residues.